This T cell receptor (beta chain) was captured by sequencing in a study of T cell repertoires in ileal Crohn's disease. Study-level points and caveats: Every patient over 26.8% clonality showed endoscopic recurrence. Clonal expansions were more frequent in active smokers than non-smokers at surgery. Compared with CD4 T cells, sorted CD8 cells carried more expanded clones.

The repertoire was sequenced with immunoSEQ multiplex PCR; TCRdb's copy has only in-frame clones and lacks some. The sample includes approximately 13,000 clones, around 78% seen only once; the top ten take about 4.5%. V was shortened by 0 bases and J by 9 bases, with 12 bases between the two germline ends. Per the germline V gene, CDR1 is MNHNY and CDR2 is SVGAGI (reference sequence). The CDR3 runs 15 residues. Worth noting for this clone: Its matching antigen is unknown.

The chain links TRBV6-6 to TRBJ1-6; D uncertain. This receptor was identified in an adult with Crohn's disease. The sequenced sample consisted of ileal tissue. The CDR3 DNA reads TGTGCCAGCAGTTACTCCCAATTCAACAGTTCACCCCTCCACTTT. Translating it yields CASSYSQFNSSPLHF.